This T cell receptor (beta chain) was obtained from a study of blood T cell repertoires in COVID-19 (dated by TCRdb to between 2020 and 2021). In the study overall: Samples from collaborators originated in the United States, Italy and Spain and spanned both the acute and convalescent phases of COVID-19. Deeply sampled blood TCRbeta repertoires from subjects exposed to, actively infected with, or recovered from COVID-19 were included in the dataset. A de-identified subject ID, COVID-19 status, age in years and sex were almost always included in the sample metadata. The samples were drawn from two sources: the first 160 participants of the ongoing ImmuneRACE study, and 1,200 or so subjects contributed by 6 global collaborators. The repertoires were released in a freely available public database meant as a resource for research on the immune response to SARS-CoV-2. HLA class I and class II types, where available, came from metadata supplied by the sample provider rather than from assay-based typing. The material from the prospective study consisted of cDNA or gDNA derived from T cells, B-cell-depleted T cells, or PBMCs.

TCRbeta CDR3 regions were amplified from genomic DNA using the immunoSEQ Assay, a bias-controlled multiplex PCR. As for how the authors treated the data: Nucleated cell counts per sample were estimated from amplification of reference gene primers within the assay. Sequence reads were collapsed and filtered to measure the absolute abundance of every unique TCRbeta CDR3 rearrangement. Productive Simpson clonality was computed per sample as the square root of Simpson's diversity index over productive rearrangements. Drawn from immuneACCESS, this table holds only the in-frame rearrangements with V and J called that TCRdb kept. Clones are partly lost; checked studies trace under half to an unresolved V gene and leave the rest unexplained. Clonal size and the V and J genes are those of that table, whereas D and trimming came from the DNA. For this sample the table gives approximately 90,000 clones, of which 81% were detected only once. The top ten clonotypes cover nearly 4.5% of the sample.

For this clone: What this receptor recognizes is not known. Base qualities are not provided; no much larger clone lies one nucleotide away.

Whole blood was collected in K2EDTA tubes by collaborating institutions according to the institutions' own protocols. For TCRbeta analysis, collaborators shipped samples in one of three forms: frozen whole blood, isolated PBMCs, or DNA extracted from either of those sample types. Looking up the germline V gene yields CDR1 ENHRY and CDR2 SYGVKD. From the cysteine up to the phenylalanine, the CDR3 has a length of 16 residues. Just CDR3 DNA is preserved here, 48 bases in frame from base 1. At the junction V is shortened by 7 bases and J by 4 bases; bases outside the gene matches: 13. Points the paper makes about the study in general: Clinical and demographic metadata were provided uncurated, with the amount varying by source and participant.

This receptor was obtained from a man aged 60 to 75 with acute or convalescent COVID-19. Sequenced: peripheral blood. The rearranged segments are TRBV10-3 and TRBJ2-1, with 7 bases aligning to TRBD1. CDR3 loop: CAIKAGQDLLYNEQFF. The nucleotides are TGTGCCATCAAAGCAGGACAGGACCTATTATACAATGAGCAGTTCTTC.